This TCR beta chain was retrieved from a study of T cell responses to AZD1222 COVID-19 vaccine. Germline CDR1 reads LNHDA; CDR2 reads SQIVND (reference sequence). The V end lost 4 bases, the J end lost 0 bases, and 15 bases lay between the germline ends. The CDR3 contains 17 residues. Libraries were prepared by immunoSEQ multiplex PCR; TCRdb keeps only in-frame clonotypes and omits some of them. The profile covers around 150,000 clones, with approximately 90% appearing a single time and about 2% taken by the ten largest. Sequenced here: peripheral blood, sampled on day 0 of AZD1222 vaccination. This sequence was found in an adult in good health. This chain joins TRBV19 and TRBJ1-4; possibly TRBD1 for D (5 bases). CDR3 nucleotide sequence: TGTGCCAGTAGTAAAAATCCCTCGACAGCAACTAATGAAAAACTGTTTTTT. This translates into CASSKNPSTATNEKLFF.